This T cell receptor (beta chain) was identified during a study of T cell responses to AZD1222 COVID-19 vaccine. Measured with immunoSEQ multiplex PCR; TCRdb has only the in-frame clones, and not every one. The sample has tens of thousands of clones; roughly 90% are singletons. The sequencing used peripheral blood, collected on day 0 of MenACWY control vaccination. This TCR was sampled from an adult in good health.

CDR3 residues: CASSQERWGYYEQYF. The CDR3 DNA follows: TGCGCCAGCAGCCAAGAAAGGTGGGGCTACTACGAGCAGTACTTC. The rearrangement uses TRBV4-3 and TRBJ2-7; possible D gene TRBD1, 5 bases. Germline CDR1 is LGHNA and CDR2 is YSLEER. Trimming pared 0 bases from V and 3 bases from J, leaving 12 bases between. The CDR3 extends over 15 amino acids.